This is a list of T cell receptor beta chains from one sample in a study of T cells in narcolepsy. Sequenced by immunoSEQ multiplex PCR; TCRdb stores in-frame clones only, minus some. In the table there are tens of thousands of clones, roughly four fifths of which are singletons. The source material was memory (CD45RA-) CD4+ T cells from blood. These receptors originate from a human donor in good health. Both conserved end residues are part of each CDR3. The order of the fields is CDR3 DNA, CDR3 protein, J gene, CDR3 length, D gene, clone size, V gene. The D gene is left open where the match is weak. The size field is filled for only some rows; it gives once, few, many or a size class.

TGCAGCGCATTGTCCTCTCCTGGGAGAGATACGCAGTATTTT | CSALSSPGRDTQYF | TRBJ2-3 | 14 | - | - | TRBV29-1
TGTGCCAGCAGCCCCACCGGGGCATCTGGGAATGAGCAGTTCTTC | CASSPTGASGNEQFF | TRBJ2-1 | 15 | - | - | TRBV7-2
TGCGCCAGCAGCCCGAGGGACAGATCAACCGGGGAGCTGTTTTTT | CASSPRDRSTGELFF | TRBJ2-2 | 15 | TRBD1 | - | TRBV4-1
TGTGCCAGTACCCCTCGACGGCGAAGCACAGATACGCAGTATTTT | CASTPRRRSTDTQYF | TRBJ2-3 | 15 | - | - | TRBV19
TGTGCCAGCAGTTCCCGGACAGGGGATGAAAAACTGTTTTTT | CASSSRTGDEKLFF | TRBJ1-4 | 14 | TRBD1 | - | TRBV6-5
TGCAGCGTATCCGGACAGATGAACACTGAAGCTTTCTTT | CSVSGQMNTEAFF | TRBJ1-1 | 13 | - | - | TRBV29-1
TGCGCCAGCAGCTCGACAACAGGGGGTGACACTGAAGCTTTCTTT | CASSSTTGGDTEAFF | TRBJ1-1 | 15 | TRBD1 | - | TRBV5-1
TGTGCCAGCAGCGTACTGGACAGCCATTCCTATGGCTACACCTTC | CASSVLDSHSYGYTF | TRBJ1-2 | 15 | - | - | TRBV9
TGCAGCGTTGAGGGTAGCAGATACGAGCAGTACTTC | CSVEGSRYEQYF | TRBJ2-7 | 12 | - | - | TRBV29-1
TGTGCCAGCAGTGAACTGGCAGCAACTAATGAAAAACTGTTTTTT | CASSELAATNEKLFF | TRBJ1-4 | 15 | - | - | TRBV6-1
TGTGCCAGTATAGACGTCGCGGGGGGGAGATTGGTTGAGCAGTTCTTC | CASIDVAGGRLVEQFF | TRBJ2-1 | 16 | TRBD2 | - | TRBV19
TGCGCCAGCAGCCAAGATGGAGGCGGCAGAGGCACTGAAGCTTTCTTT | CASSQDGGGRGTEAFF | TRBJ1-1 | 16 | - | few | TRBV4-3
TGTGCCAGCAGTTACTCGAGTTCGGTACAGAAGGGGGCTTTCTTT | CASSYSSSVQKGAFF | TRBJ1-1 | 15 | - | few | TRBV6-6
TGTGCCAGCAGTGAACGGCCGGCCGACAGAGGCACTGAAGCTTTCTTT | CASSERPADRGTEAFF | TRBJ1-1 | 16 | - | - | TRBV6-1
TGTGCCAGCAGCGTAAGACCAACGAACACCGGGGAGCTGTTTTTT | CASSVRPTNTGELFF | TRBJ2-2 | 15 | - | - | TRBV9
TGCAGCGTTGATAAGGGAGGACAGGGGTATGGCTACACCTTC | CSVDKGGQGYGYTF | TRBJ1-2 | 14 | TRBD1 | - | TRBV29-1
TGTGCCTGGAGCCTACCCCAGGGTGGTGGCTACACCTTC | CAWSLPQGGGYTF | TRBJ1-2 | 13 | - | - | TRBV30
TGTGCCACCAGCAGAGATAGGGGACCCTACGAGCAGTACTTC | CATSRDRGPYEQYF | TRBJ2-7 | 14 | - | - | TRBV15
TGTGCCTACAGGAGCTCCTACGAGCAGTACTTC | CAYRSSYEQYF | TRBJ2-7 | 11 | - | once | TRBV6-1
TGTGCCACCGGGACTGACTCCTCCTACGAGCAGTACTTC | CATGTDSSYEQYF | TRBJ2-7 | 13 | - | - | TRBV7-9